The clone carrying this TCR beta chain occurred a few times. The antigen is unknown. For the second PCR, which ran for about 6 to 12 cycles, a sample-barcoded 5' primer and a J-beta primer mix were used. MiXCR was run by TCRdb on the 5' RACE reads, yielding one entry per CDR3 protein. Of around 1.5 million distinct CDR3 sequences listed, about 35% are singletons. The sample is drawn from a study of blood T cells in healthy people across ages. On the study more broadly: About one barcoded beta molecule was captured per two T cells (by template switching). Study results and limitations: The study regarded diversity estimates from one million T cells as underestimates. Unsorted PBMCs blocked a conclusive comparison of naive and antigen-experienced cells. Observed TCR beta diversity per million T cells went down as age went up. This fall followed a roughly linear course with age.

V lost 7 bases to trimming and J lost 5 bases; unmatched junction nucleotides: 10. There are 14 residues in the CDR3. Germline assignment: CDR1 SQVTM and CDR2 ANQGSEA. The TCR comes from a young woman in good health. The V and J genes are TRBV29-1 and TRBJ2-1; 8 nucleotides align to TRBD2. Sequenced material: blood. The CDR3 nucleotides read TGCAGCGCTAAACTAGCGGATGCCAACAATGAGCAGTTCTTC. It encodes CSAKLADANNEQFF.